The clone carrying this T cell receptor beta chain was seen at least ten times. TCRalpha and TCRbeta libraries used 5'RACE with constant-segment primers and UMIs. TCRdb processed the 5' RACE reads anew with MiXCR; each CDR3 protein has one entry. Of roughly 180,000 distinct CDR3 sequences detected, around a tenth appear once; the ten largest clones hold roughly 3.8%. The sample originates from a study of T-cell memory formation after mild COVID-19. The ends were cut back, 1 base at V and 13 bases at J, with 15 bases in the middle. The germline V gene encodes CDR1 SGHVS and CDR2 FQNEAQ. CDR3 length: 13 amino acids.

The origin of this receptor is a man aged 18-30 years who had mild COVID-19 (a few samples of this study predate the infection). Cell type and time point are not known. The chain employs TRBV7-8 and TRBJ2-3, with D possibly TRBD2 on 6 matching bases. The sequenced sample was PBMCs or a T cell subset sorted from them (not recorded which). The CDR3 nucleotides are TGTGCCAGCAGCTTAGAATATCGGGGGTGCGAGTATTTT. It encodes CASSLEYRGCEYF.